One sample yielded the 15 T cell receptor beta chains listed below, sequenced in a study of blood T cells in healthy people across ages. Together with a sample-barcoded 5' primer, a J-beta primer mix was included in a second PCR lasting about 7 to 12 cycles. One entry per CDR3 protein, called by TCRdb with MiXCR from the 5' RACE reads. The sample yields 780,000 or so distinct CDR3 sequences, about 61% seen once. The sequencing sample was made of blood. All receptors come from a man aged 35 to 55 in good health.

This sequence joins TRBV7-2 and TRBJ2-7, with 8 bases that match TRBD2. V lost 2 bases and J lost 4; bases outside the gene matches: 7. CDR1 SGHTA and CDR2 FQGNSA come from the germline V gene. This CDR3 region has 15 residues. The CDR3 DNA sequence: TGTGCCAGCAGCTTAACTAGCGGAATTAGGTACGAGCAGTACTTC. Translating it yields CASSLTSGIRYEQYF.

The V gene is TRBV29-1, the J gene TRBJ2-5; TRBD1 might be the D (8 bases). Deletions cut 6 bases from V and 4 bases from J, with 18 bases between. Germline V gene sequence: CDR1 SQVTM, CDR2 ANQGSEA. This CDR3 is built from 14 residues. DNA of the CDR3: TGCAGCGTCGAGCCAGGGGGCGGGGGAGAGACCCAGTACTTC. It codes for CSVEPGGGGETQYF. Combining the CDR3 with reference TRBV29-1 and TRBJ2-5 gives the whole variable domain SAVISQKPSRDICQRGTSLTIQCQVDSQVTMMFWYRQQPGQSLTLIATANQGSEATYESGFVIDKFPISRPNLTFSTLTVSNMSPEDSSIYLCSVEPGGGGETQYFGPGTRLLVL.

CDR3 sequence: CAIRATDSSGNTIYF. DNA for the CDR3: TGTGCCATCAGGGCAACGGACAGCTCTGGAAACACCATATATTTT. J is TRBJ1-3 and V is TRBV10-3, with D perhaps TRBD1 (6 bases). CDR3 size: 15 residues. Trimming pared 6 bases from V and 0 bases from J, leaving 12 bases between. From germline, CDR1 is ENHRY and CDR2 SYGVKD.

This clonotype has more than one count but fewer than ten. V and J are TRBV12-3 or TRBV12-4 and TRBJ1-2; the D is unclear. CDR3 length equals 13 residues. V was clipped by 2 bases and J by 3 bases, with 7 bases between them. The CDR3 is CASSLSTYYGYTF. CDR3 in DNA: TGTGCCAGCAGTTTAAGTACCTACTATGGCTACACCTTC.

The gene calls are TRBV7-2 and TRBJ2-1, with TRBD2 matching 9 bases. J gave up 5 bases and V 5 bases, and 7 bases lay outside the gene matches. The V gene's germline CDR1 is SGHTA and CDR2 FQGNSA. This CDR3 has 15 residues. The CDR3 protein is CASSVDAGGHNEQFF. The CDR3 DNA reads TGTGCCAGCAGCGTTGATGCGGGGGGGCACAATGAGCAGTTCTTC.

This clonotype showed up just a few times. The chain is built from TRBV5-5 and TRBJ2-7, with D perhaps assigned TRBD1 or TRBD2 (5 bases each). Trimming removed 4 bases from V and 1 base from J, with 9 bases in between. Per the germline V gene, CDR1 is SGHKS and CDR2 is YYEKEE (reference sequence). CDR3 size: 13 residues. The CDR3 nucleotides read TGTGCCAGCAGCCGGGACGGTTCCTACGAGCAGTACTTC. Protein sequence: CASSRDGSYEQYF.

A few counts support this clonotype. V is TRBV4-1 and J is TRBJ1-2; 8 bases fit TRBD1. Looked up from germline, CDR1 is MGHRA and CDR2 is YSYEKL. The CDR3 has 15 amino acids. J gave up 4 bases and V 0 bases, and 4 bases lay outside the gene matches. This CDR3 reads CASSQDVGQGYGYTF. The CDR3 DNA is TGCGCCAGCAGCCAAGACGTAGGACAGGGCTATGGCTACACCTTC.

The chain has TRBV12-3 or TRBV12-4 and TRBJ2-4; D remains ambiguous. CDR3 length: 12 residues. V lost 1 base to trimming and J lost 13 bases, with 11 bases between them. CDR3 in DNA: TGTGCCAGCAGTTTAGGTTTCCAGTTACAGTACTTC. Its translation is CASSLGFQLQYF.

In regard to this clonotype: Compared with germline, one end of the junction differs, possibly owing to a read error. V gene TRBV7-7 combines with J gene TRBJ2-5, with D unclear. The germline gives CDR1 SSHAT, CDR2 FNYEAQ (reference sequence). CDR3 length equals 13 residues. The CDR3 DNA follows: TGTGCTAGCAGCACAATAGGGTGGGAGACCCAGTACTTC. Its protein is CASSTIGWETQYF.

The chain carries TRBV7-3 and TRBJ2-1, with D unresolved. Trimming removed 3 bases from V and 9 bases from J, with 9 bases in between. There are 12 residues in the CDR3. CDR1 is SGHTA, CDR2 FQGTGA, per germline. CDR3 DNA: TGTGCCAGCAGCTTGAGTACGCCTGAGCAGTTCTTC. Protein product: CASSLSTPEQFF.

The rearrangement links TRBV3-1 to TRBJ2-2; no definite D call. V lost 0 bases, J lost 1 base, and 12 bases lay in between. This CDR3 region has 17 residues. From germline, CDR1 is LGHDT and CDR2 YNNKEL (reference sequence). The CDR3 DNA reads TGTGCCAGCAGCCAAGACTTTACAACAGTGAACACCGGGGAGCTGTTTTTT. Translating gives CASSQDFTTVNTGELFF.

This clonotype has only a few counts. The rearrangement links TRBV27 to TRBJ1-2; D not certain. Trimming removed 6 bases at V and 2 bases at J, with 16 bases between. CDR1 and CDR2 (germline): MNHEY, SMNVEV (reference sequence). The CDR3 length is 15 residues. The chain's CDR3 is CASSPILQSNYGYTF. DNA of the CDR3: TGTGCCAGCAGCCCTATCCTTCAAAGCAACTATGGCTACACCTTC.

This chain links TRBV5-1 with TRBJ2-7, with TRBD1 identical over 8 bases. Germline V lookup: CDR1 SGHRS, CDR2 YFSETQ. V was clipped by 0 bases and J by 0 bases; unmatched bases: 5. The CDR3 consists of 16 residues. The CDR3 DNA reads TGCGCCAGCAGCTTGGAGGGACAGGTCGGCTCCTACGAGCAGTACTTC. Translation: CASSLEGQVGSYEQYF. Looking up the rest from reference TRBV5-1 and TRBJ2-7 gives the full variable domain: KAGVTQTPRYLIKTRGQQVTLSCSPISGHRSVSWYQQTPGQGLQFLFEYFSETQRNKGNFPGRFSGRQFSNSRSEMNVSTLELGDSALYLCASSLEGQVGSYEQYFGPGTRLTVT.

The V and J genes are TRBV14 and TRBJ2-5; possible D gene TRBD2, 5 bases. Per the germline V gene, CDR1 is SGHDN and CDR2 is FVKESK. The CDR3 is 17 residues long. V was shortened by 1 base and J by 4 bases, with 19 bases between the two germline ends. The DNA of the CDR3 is TGTGCCAGCAGCCAAGGGTGGAGCGGCGTGAAGGGAGAGACCCAGTACTTC. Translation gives CASSQGWSGVKGETQYF.

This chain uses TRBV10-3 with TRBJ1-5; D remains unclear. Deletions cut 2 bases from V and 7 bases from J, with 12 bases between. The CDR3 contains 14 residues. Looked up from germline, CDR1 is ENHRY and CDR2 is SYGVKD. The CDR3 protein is CAISEGGPDQPQHF. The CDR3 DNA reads TGTGCCATCAGTGAGGGTGGGCCGGACCAGCCCCAGCATTTT.